Given below is one T cell receptor beta chain in context. No antigen is known for it. The sample belongs to a study of OX40 agonist ivuxolimab in advanced cancers. For the study at large: Of the patients, three showed partial responses, one with hepatocellular carcinoma and two with cutaneous melanoma.

CDR1 and CDR2 (germline): MDHEN, SYDVKM. J lost 0 bases, V lost 2 bases, and 6 bases had no gene match. CDR3 length: 16 amino acids. Sequenced by immunoSEQ multiplex PCR; TCRdb stores in-frame clones only, minus some. Among tens of thousands of clones, 80% to 95% were seen once, and the ten largest hold about 0.61%. The study's findings and limits: Determination of antigen specificity was not performed for the expanded peripheral T cells. In general, CD8+ T cells held more expanded clones than CD4+ did, on average.

The clonotype was recovered from an adult with an advanced solid tumor such as melanoma, head and neck, liver or kidney cancer. This sample comprised CD4+ or CD8+ T cells sorted from blood, obtained in a trial of the OX40 agonist ivuxolimab. V gene TRBV28 combines with J gene TRBJ2-7, with 8 bases lining up with TRBD1. DNA for the CDR3: TGTGCCAGCAGTTTAACTCACAGGGGGAGCTCCTACGAGCAGTACTTC. Amino acids: CASSLTHRGSSYEQYF.